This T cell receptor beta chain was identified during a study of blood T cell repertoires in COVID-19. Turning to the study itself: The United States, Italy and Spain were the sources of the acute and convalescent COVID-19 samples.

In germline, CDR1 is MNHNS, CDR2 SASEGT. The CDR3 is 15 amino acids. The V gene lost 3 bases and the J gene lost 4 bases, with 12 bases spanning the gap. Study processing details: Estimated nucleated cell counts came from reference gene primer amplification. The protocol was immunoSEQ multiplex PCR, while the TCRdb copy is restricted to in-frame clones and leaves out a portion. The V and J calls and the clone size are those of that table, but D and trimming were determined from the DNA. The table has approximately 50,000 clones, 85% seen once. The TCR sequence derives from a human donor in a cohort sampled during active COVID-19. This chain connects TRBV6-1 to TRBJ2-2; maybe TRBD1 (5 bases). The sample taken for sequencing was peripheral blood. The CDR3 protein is CASSDLGAATGELFF. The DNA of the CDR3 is TGTGCCAGCAGTGATTTAGGGGCGGCCACCGGGGAGCTGTTTTTT.